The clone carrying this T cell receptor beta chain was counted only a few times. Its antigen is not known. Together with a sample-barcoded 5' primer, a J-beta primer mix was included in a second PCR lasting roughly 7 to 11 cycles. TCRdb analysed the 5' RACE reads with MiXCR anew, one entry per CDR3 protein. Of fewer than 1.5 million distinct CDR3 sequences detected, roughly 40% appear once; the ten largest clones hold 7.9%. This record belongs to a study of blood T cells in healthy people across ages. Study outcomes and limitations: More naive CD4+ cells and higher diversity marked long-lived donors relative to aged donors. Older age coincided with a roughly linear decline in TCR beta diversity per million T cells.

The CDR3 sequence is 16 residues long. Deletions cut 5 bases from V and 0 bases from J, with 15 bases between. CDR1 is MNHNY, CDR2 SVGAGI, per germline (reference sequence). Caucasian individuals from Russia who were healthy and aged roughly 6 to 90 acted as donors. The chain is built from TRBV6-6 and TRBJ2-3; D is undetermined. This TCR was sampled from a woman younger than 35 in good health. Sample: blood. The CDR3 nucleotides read TGTGCCAGCAGTGCATCTCTCGCGGTTAGCACAGATACGCAGTATTTT. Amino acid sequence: CASSASLAVSTDTQYF.